This is a list of T cell receptor beta chains from one sample in a study of glioma-infiltrating T cells. TCRdb used MiXCR to reprocess the multiplex PCR reads, holding one entry per CDR3 protein. The repertoire has more than 90,000 distinct CDR3 sequences, around 42% of them found once; the top ten carry approximately 38%. Sequencing was done on a sample of glioma tissue, nonneoplastic brain tissue, or PBMCs (not recorded which). The receptor source for this set is a human donor with low-grade glioma or glioblastoma, undergoing nonglioma brain surgery, or in good health (not recorded which). CDR3s include the opening cysteine and the closing phenylalanine or tryptophan. The D gene is left open where the match is weak. Clone size is shown for a subset of rows, as once, few, many or a class of expanded clone.

clone size: many
V gene: TRBV4-3
J gene: TRBJ1-1
D gene: .
CDR3 DNA: TGCGCCAGCAGCCTCCAGGGAGGGAGCACTGAAGCTTTCTTT
CDR3 protein: CASSLQGGSTEAFF

clone size: many
V gene: TRBV6-4
J gene: TRBJ2-3
D gene: .
CDR3 DNA: TGTGCCAGCAGTGACGACGGAGGCACAGATACGCAGTATTTT
CDR3 protein: CASSDDGGTDTQYF

clone size: many
V gene: TRBV5-1
J gene: TRBJ2-2
D gene: .
CDR3 DNA: TGCGCCAGCAGCCCAAGAGTAGGAACCGGGGAGCTGTTTTTT
CDR3 protein: CASSPRVGTGELFF

clone size: many
V gene: TRBV18
J gene: TRBJ2-2
D gene: .
CDR3 DNA: TGTGCCAGCTCACGATCCGGGGGCACCGGGGAGCTGTTTTTT
CDR3 protein: CASSRSGGTGELFF

clone size: .
V gene: TRBV6-1
J gene: TRBJ2-1
D gene: .
CDR3 DNA: TGTGCCAGCAGCCTACGGGGAGGTGGGCAGTTCTTC
CDR3 protein: CASSLRGGGQFF

clone size: many
V gene: TRBV5-1
J gene: TRBJ2-5
D gene: TRBD2
CDR3 DNA: TGCGCCAGCAGCTTGGTAACTAGCGTGGAGACCCAGTACTTC
CDR3 protein: CASSLVTSVETQYF

clone size: medium-sized
V gene: TRBV28
J gene: TRBJ1-1
D gene: .
CDR3 DNA: TGTGCCAGCAGTTCAAACAGCAATCACGACACTGAAGCTTTCTTT
CDR3 protein: CASSSNSNHDTEAFF

clone size: many
V gene: TRBV14
J gene: TRBJ2-2
D gene: .
CDR3 DNA: TGTGCCAGCAGTCAGAACCTAGCAACCGGGGAGCTGTTTTTT
CDR3 protein: CASSQNLATGELFF

clone size: many
V gene: TRBV18
J gene: TRBJ2-1
D gene: .
CDR3 DNA: TGTGCCAGCTCAGTAGACAGACTTCTCTCCTACAATGAGCAGTTCTTC
CDR3 protein: CASSVDRLLSYNEQFF

clone size: few
V gene: TRBV12-5
J gene: TRBJ2-1
D gene: TRBD2
CDR3 DNA: TGTGCTAGTGGTTTGGTAACAGGTGGGGGGGCCTACAATGAGCAGTTCTTC
CDR3 protein: CASGLVTGGGAYNEQFF

clone size: many
V gene: TRBV2
J gene: TRBJ1-5
D gene: .
CDR3 DNA: TGTGCCAGCAGTGAAGGACGGGAGGGTGGACAGCCCCAGCATTTT
CDR3 protein: CASSEGREGGQPQHF

clone size: many
V gene: TRBV7-9
J gene: TRBJ2-3
D gene: .
CDR3 DNA: TGTGCCATCTTTGACGGGCCAGCAGATACGCAGTATTTT
CDR3 protein: CAIFDGPADTQYF

clone size: many
V gene: TRBV7-8
J gene: TRBJ1-2
D gene: .
CDR3 DNA: TGTGCCAGCAGCCCCGACAAGGGAGGCTACACCTTC
CDR3 protein: CASSPDKGGYTF

clone size: .
V gene: TRBV20-1
J gene: TRBJ2-7
D gene: .
CDR3 DNA: TGCAGTGGGCGGACGGCGGCCGACTACGAGCAGTACTTC
CDR3 protein: CSGRTAADYEQYF

clone size: .
V gene: TRBV15
J gene: TRBJ2-1
D gene: .
CDR3 DNA: TGTGCCACCAGCAGTTGGCAGGGAATCCATGAGCAGTTCTTC
CDR3 protein: CATSSWQGIHEQFF

clone size: .
V gene: TRBV5-6
J gene: TRBJ1-2
D gene: TRBD1
CDR3 DNA: TGTGCCAGCAGCTCACAGGGGGCCAACTATGGCTACACCTTC
CDR3 protein: CASSSQGANYGYTF

clone size: .
V gene: TRBV7-8
J gene: TRBJ2-7
D gene: TRBD1
CDR3 DNA: TGTGCCAGCAGCTCCCTGACAGGGACGACCTACGAGCAGTACTTC
CDR3 protein: CASSSLTGTTYEQYF

clone size: many
V gene: TRBV9
J gene: TRBJ1-2
D gene: .
CDR3 DNA: TGTGCCAGCAGTCTCCCTGGCGGGACCGGCTACACCTTC
CDR3 protein: CASSLPGGTGYTF

clone size: many
V gene: TRBV7-9
J gene: TRBJ2-3
D gene: .
CDR3 DNA: TGTGCCAGCAGCCTGAGCACAGATACGCAGTATTTT
CDR3 protein: CASSLSTDTQYF

clone size: .
V gene: TRBV7-2
J gene: TRBJ2-5
D gene: TRBD2
CDR3 DNA: TGTGCCAGCAGCTTAGCGCGGCGGGGGTGGAACCAAGAGACAAAGTACTTC
CDR3 protein: CASSLARRGWNQETKYF

clone size: many
V gene: TRBV19
J gene: TRBJ2-7
D gene: TRBD1
CDR3 DNA: TGTGCCAGTAGTATCCGAGGGGGCTGGGACCACTCCTACGAGCAGTACTTC
CDR3 protein: CASSIRGGWDHSYEQYF

clone size: few
V gene: TRBV2
J gene: TRBJ2-5
D gene: .
CDR3 DNA: TGTGCCAGCAGTGGAGGGACCAGAGAGACCCAGTACTTC
CDR3 protein: CASSGGTRETQYF

clone size: .
V gene: TRBV30
J gene: TRBJ2-7
D gene: TRBD1
CDR3 DNA: TGTGCCTGGGGGGACAGAACATACGAGCAGTACTTC
CDR3 protein: CAWGDRTYEQYF

clone size: many
V gene: TRBV2
J gene: TRBJ2-1
D gene: .
CDR3 DNA: TGTGCCAGCAATGTGGCTAGCTCCTACAATGAGCAGTTCTTC
CDR3 protein: CASNVASSYNEQFF

clone size: .
V gene: TRBV7-2
J gene: TRBJ2-1
D gene: .
CDR3 DNA: TGTGCCAGCAGCTTAGAAGACTACGAGCAGTTCTTC
CDR3 protein: CASSLEDYEQFF

clone size: .
V gene: TRBV29-1
J gene: TRBJ2-5
D gene: .
CDR3 DNA: TGCAGCGTTGAAAGCGGCAGGGGGGTCCCCCAAGAGACCCAGTACTTC
CDR3 protein: CSVESGRGVPQETQYF

clone size: many
V gene: TRBV28
J gene: TRBJ2-4
D gene: TRBD1
CDR3 DNA: TGTGCCAGCAGTCGACAGGGAAAGATTCAGTACTTC
CDR3 protein: CASSRQGKIQYF

clone size: .
V gene: TRBV28
J gene: TRBJ1-2
D gene: .
CDR3 DNA: TGTGTTAGCAGTTTATGGAGGGCAGGGGACCACCTCACCTTC
CDR3 protein: CVSSLWRAGDHLTF

clone size: many
V gene: TRBV12-3/TRBV12-4
J gene: TRBJ2-1
D gene: .
CDR3 DNA: TGTGCCAGCAGACCTTGGGGGGTAAGCTCCTACAATGAGCAGTTCTTC
CDR3 protein: CASRPWGVSSYNEQFF

clone size: many
V gene: TRBV28
J gene: TRBJ2-2
D gene: TRBD2
CDR3 DNA: TGTGCCAGCAGAACAAACAGGAGACTAGCGGGGCCCACCGGGGAGCTGTTTTTT
CDR3 protein: CASRTNRRLAGPTGELFF

clone size: many
V gene: TRBV5-1
J gene: TRBJ2-1
D gene: .
CDR3 DNA: TGCGCCAGCAGTGAGACAGTGGCCTTCTCAACTTACAATGAGCAGTTCTTC
CDR3 protein: CASSETVAFSTYNEQFF

clone size: .
V gene: TRBV6-6
J gene: TRBJ1-5
D gene: TRBD1
CDR3 DNA: TGTGCCAGCGACAGGGGGCAGAAGCCCCAGCATTTT
CDR3 protein: CASDRGQKPQHF

clone size: .
V gene: TRBV6-1
J gene: TRBJ2-7
D gene: TRBD2
CDR3 DNA: TGTGCCAGCAGTGAAGTTGCGGGGGGGTACGAGCAGTACTTC
CDR3 protein: CASSEVAGGYEQYF

clone size: many
V gene: TRBV28
J gene: TRBJ1-2
D gene: .
CDR3 DNA: TGTGCCAGCAGTTCGTCCCAGGGCTTACACTATGGCTACACCTTC
CDR3 protein: CASSSSQGLHYGYTF

clone size: many
V gene: TRBV2
J gene: TRBJ2-1
D gene: .
CDR3 DNA: TGTGCCAGCAGAAGGGCAGGGATCAATGAGCAGTTCTTC
CDR3 protein: CASRRAGINEQFF

clone size: .
V gene: TRBV7-2
J gene: TRBJ1-4
D gene: .
CDR3 DNA: TGTGCCAGCAGCCCCGAAAAACTGTTTTTT
CDR3 protein: CASSPEKLFF

clone size: many
V gene: TRBV2
J gene: TRBJ2-5
D gene: .
CDR3 DNA: TGTGCCAGCAGTGGGGCCAGACCGTACCAAGAGACCCAGTACTTC
CDR3 protein: CASSGARPYQETQYF

clone size: many
V gene: TRBV18
J gene: TRBJ1-1
D gene: .
CDR3 DNA: TGTGCCAGCTCACCACCGGGGGGATCAGGCCGGAACACTGAAGCTTTCTTT
CDR3 protein: CASSPPGGSGRNTEAFF

clone size: many
V gene: TRBV12-3/TRBV12-4
J gene: TRBJ1-2
D gene: .
CDR3 DNA: TGTGCCAGCAGTTTACGGACAGCAGACTATGGCTACACCTTC
CDR3 protein: CASSLRTADYGYTF

clone size: .
V gene: TRBV28
J gene: TRBJ2-7
D gene: .
CDR3 DNA: TGTGCCAGCACCCAATCGGCGGGCCACGAGAAGTACTTC
CDR3 protein: CASTQSAGHEKYF

clone size: many
V gene: TRBV29-1
J gene: TRBJ2-7
D gene: TRBD2
CDR3 DNA: TGCAGCGCCATACCCCGGGGGGGGCGGGGCGAGCAGTACTTC
CDR3 protein: CSAIPRGGRGEQYF

clone size: .
V gene: TRBV12-3/TRBV12-4
J gene: TRBJ1-2
D gene: .
CDR3 DNA: TGTGCCAGCAGTTTAGCTAGCGGCGAGCCCTCTAACTATGGCTACACCTTC
CDR3 protein: CASSLASGEPSNYGYTF